Detailed here is one T cell receptor (beta chain). The antigen is not known. This entry is derived from a study of vaccination effects on CD4 cells after COVID-19. Only in-frame clones appear in the TCRdb table, and some are missing; sequencing was by immunoSEQ multiplex PCR. The sample consists of 50,000 to 65,000 clones, about four fifths of them appearing once. Prior to sequencing, the ViraFEST assay stimulated PBMC with viral peptide pools, which expanded the antigen-specific CD4+ T cells. Culture lasted 10 days before CD4+ T cell isolation. Study results and limitations: Marked contraction was observed in infection-induced and vaccine-induced clones late after vaccination.

The receptor was derived from a human donor who received a COVID-19 vaccine. The input for sequencing was CD4+ T cells from PBMCs cultured with HCoV-229E spike peptides, taken before COVID-19 vaccination.

The CDR3 sequence is CASSQGAETQYF. CDR3 nucleotide sequence: TGTGCCAGCAGCCAGGGTGCGGAGACCCAGTACTTC. The chain joins TRBV3-1 (or the pseudogene TRBV3-2) to TRBJ2-5, with D unresolved. This CDR3 comprises 12 residues. Germline values: CDR1 LGHDT, CDR2 YNNKEL (reference sequence). Trimming removed 3 bases at V and 5 bases at J, with 7 bases between.